This is a list of T cell receptor beta chains from one sample in a study of T cells in Graves' hyperthyroidism and ophthalmopathy. TCRdb recomputed calls from the multiplex PCR reads with MiXCR, one row per CDR3 protein. The table includes roughly 500,000 distinct CDR3 sequences, around 50% detected once. The sample consisted of peripheral blood or thyroid tissue (not recorded which). The receptors derive from an adult woman with Graves' disease, either hyperthyroidism or ophthalmopathy (not recorded which). The CDR3 runs from the conserved cysteine through the conserved F or W. A D gene is named only where the DNA matches it firmly. For some rows the clone size is stated as once, few or many, or as a class when expanded; others skip it.

TRBJ1-5,-,TRBD1,TRBV7-9,TGTGCCAGCAGCCACCGGGACAGGAACTACGAGCAGTACCAGCATTTT,CASSHRDRNYEQYQHF
TRBJ1-6,-,TRBD1,TRBV9,TGTGCCAGCAGCGCGACAGGGTGGGGGGACTCACCCCTCCACTTT,CASSATGWGDSPLHF
TRBJ2-5,many,-,TRBV5-1,TGCGCCAGCAGCCTGGCCCTATCGGAGGGGACCCAGTACTTC,CASSLALSEGTQYF
TRBJ1-2,many,-,TRBV2,TGTGCCAGCACCCCCGACCCTGTCGTCGGCTACACCTTC,CASTPDPVVGYTF
TRBJ2-6,many,-,TRBV5-6,TGTGCCAGCAGCTCCAAGGGGAGACCCTCTGGGGCCAACGTCCTGACTTTC,CASSSKGRPSGANVLTF
TRBJ2-6,-,TRBD1,TRBV29-1,TGCAGCGTTGAAGGGGGACAGGGAGAAACTGGGGCCAACGTCCTGACTTTC,CSVEGGQGETGANVLTF
TRBJ1-1,-,-,TRBV6-6,TGTGCCAGCCTTAAGGGCAGAACTATGAACACTGAAGCTTTCTTT,CASLKGRTMNTEAFF
TRBJ2-5,many,-,TRBV7-9,TGTGCCAGCAGCTTACACAGCATGGAGACCCAGTACTTC,CASSLHSMETQYF
TRBJ2-5,many,-,TRBV6-6,TGTGCCAGCAGCCTACCCAGGGAGACCCAGTACTTC,CASSLPRETQYF
TRBJ2-5,-,TRBD1,TRBV10-3,TGTGCCATCAGTGAAGGGACAGGGGGCGCGGAGACCCAGTACTTC,CAISEGTGGAETQYF
TRBJ2-7,few,TRBD2,TRBV5-1,TGCGCCAGCAGCTGGACGCTAGCGGGAGATCGTTACGAGCAGTACTTC,CASSWTLAGDRYEQYF
TRBJ1-1,many,-,TRBV12-3/TRBV12-4,TGTGCCAGCAGCATGACAGGAGGGAAGAACACTGAAGCTTTCTTT,CASSMTGGKNTEAFF
TRBJ2-7,-,TRBD1,TRBV29-1,TGCAGCGTTCGGACAGGGGACTCCTACGAGCAGTACTTC,CSVRTGDSYEQYF
TRBJ1-3,-,-,TRBV7-2,TGTGCCAGCAGCTTAGCGGGGAGGGGGGACACCATATATTTT,CASSLAGRGDTIYF
TRBJ2-5,few,TRBD1,TRBV28,TGTGCCAGCAGTTTAGCACAGGGGGGTCAGACCCAGTACTTC,CASSLAQGGQTQYF
TRBJ2-7,many,-,TRBV12-3/TRBV12-4,TGTGCCAGCAGTTTTAGCACGGGCTACGAGCAGTACTTC,CASSFSTGYEQYF
TRBJ1-2,-,TRBD1,TRBV7-2,TGTGCCAGCAGCAGGGGACAGGAAGCTATGTATGGCTACACCTTC,CASSRGQEAMYGYTF
TRBJ2-2,-,-,TRBV7-2,TGTGCCAGCAGCTTACCTGGACCCTTGGCCGGGGAGCTGTTTTTT,CASSLPGPLAGELFF
TRBJ1-1,-,-,TRBV5-6,TGTGCCAGCAGCTTCCTAAATACAGGGCTCCGAGCTTTCTTT,CASSFLNTGLRAFF
TRBJ2-7,many,TRBD2,TRBV7-3,TGTGCCAGCAGCTTAACGGCGGCGGGAGGTTCGTACGAGCAGTACTTC,CASSLTAAGGSYEQYF
TRBJ2-3,few,-,TRBV2,TGTGCCAGCAGTAGGACACAAAGCACAGATACGCAGTATTTT,CASSRTQSTDTQYF
TRBJ2-5,few,-,TRBV5-4,TGTGCCAGCAGCTCGGCGGCACGAACTGAGACCCAGTACTTC,CASSSAARTETQYF
TRBJ1-4,once,TRBD1,TRBV28,TGTGCCAGCAGTGCAGACAGGGGGCACACTAATGAAAAACTGTTTTTT,CASSADRGHTNEKLFF
TRBJ1-1,-,-,TRBV15,TGTGCCACCAGCAGCGTAGGGGGATACACTGAAGCTTTCTTT,CATSSVGGYTEAFF
TRBJ1-5,-,-,TRBV2,TGTGCCAGCAGCCTCCGCCTGGGCAGGGGAGGTCAGCCCCAGCATTTT,CASSLRLGRGGQPQHF
TRBJ2-7,-,-,TRBV7-9,TGTGCCAGCAGCTTAGGGGGGGAATACGAGCAGTACTTC,CASSLGGEYEQYF
TRBJ2-5,-,-,TRBV7-9,TGTGCCAGCAGCTCGGTTAGGTACCAAGAGACCCAGTACTTC,CASSSVRYQETQYF
TRBJ2-5,-,TRBD1,TRBV10-3,TGTGCCATCAGGGGAGGACAGGGTGGGACCCAGTACTTC,CAIRGGQGGTQYF
TRBJ1-6,-,TRBD1,TRBV6-6,TGTGCCAGCAGTTACTCAGGGACAGGGGGATTTAATTCACCCCTCCACTTT,CASSYSGTGGFNSPLHF
TRBJ1-3,-,-,TRBV7-2,TGTGCCACCCGGCGAGACAGTCCCCTAGGCTACACCATATATTTT,CATRRDSPLGYTIYF
TRBJ2-1,-,-,TRBV5-1,TGCGCCAGCAGCTCCTTACTGCACAATGAGCAGTTCTTC,CASSSLLHNEQFF
TRBJ2-7,many,-,TRBV10-3,TGTGCCATCAGTGACAGCTCCTACGAGCAGTACTTC,CAISDSSYEQYF
TRBJ2-7,once,TRBD2,TRBV7-2,TGTGCCAGCAGCCAAAGGGGACTAGCGGGCTACGAGCAGTACTTC,CASSQRGLAGYEQYF
TRBJ2-5,many,TRBD1,TRBV29-1,TGCAGCTCGATCGGACAGGCCGGGGAGACCCAGTACTTC,CSSIGQAGETQYF
TRBJ1-1,many,TRBD1,TRBV15,TGTGCCACCAGCAGCAGCGGGACAGCCCAAATGAACACTGAAGCTTTCTTT,CATSSSGTAQMNTEAFF
TRBJ2-3,-,-,TRBV24-1,TGTGCCACCAGTGGTTTCGACTTATCCGGCACAGATACGCAGTATTTT,CATSGFDLSGTDTQYF
TRBJ1-5,-,-,TRBV10-3,TGTGCCATCAGTGAGTCCTGGGCCGGTAGTCAGCCCCAGCATTTT,CAISESWAGSQPQHF
TRBJ1-4,-,-,TRBV7-9,TGTGCCAGCAGCTCTAGCCCGGGGAACAGGGCCGAAAAACTGTTTTTT,CASSSSPGNRAEKLFF
TRBJ2-5,-,TRBD2,TRBV29-1,TGCAGCGTTGACGGGAGGGGGGGTGCGGAGACCCAGTACTTC,CSVDGRGGAETQYF
TRBJ1-2,many,-,TRBV28,TGTGCCAGCAGTCGGGATCCCCTTGGCTACACCTTC,CASSRDPLGYTF
TRBJ1-6,many,TRBD1,TRBV7-3,TGTGCCAGCAGTCTTCGACAGGGAACGGCCCTCCACTTT,CASSLRQGTALHF
TRBJ2-7,many,TRBD1,TRBV5-1,TGCGCCAGCAGCTTGGTCGGGACAGGACCCTACGAGCAGTACTTC,CASSLVGTGPYEQYF
TRBJ2-6,many,TRBD1,TRBV20-1,TGCAGTGCGGAACAGGGGAGCGGGGCCAACGTCCTGACTTTC,CSAEQGSGANVLTF
TRBJ1-6,-,TRBD1,TRBV25-1,TGTGCCGCCCCCTTACAGGGGATGGGTTCACCCCTCCACTTT,CAAPLQGMGSPLHF
TRBJ2-7,-,-,TRBV29-1,TGCAGCGTTGAAGGGGCAAGGATCAAGCAGTACTTC,CSVEGARIKQYF
TRBJ2-2,many,TRBD2,TRBV10-2,TGCGCCAGCAAACTAGCGGACATAAACACCGGGGAGCTGTTTTTT,CASKLADINTGELFF